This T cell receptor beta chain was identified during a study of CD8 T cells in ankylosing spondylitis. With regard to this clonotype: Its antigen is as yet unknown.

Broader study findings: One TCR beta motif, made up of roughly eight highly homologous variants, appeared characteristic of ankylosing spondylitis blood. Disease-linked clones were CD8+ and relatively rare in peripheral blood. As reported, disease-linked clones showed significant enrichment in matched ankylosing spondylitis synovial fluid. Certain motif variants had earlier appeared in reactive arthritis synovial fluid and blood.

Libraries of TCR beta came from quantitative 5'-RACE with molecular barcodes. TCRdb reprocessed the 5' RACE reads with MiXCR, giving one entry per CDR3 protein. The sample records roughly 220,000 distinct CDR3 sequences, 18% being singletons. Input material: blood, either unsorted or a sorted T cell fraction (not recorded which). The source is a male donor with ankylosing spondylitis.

CDR3 region: CASSYGDSFGDTQYF. The CDR3 nucleotides read TGTGCCAGCAGTTACGGAGACAGCTTCGGGGATACGCAGTATTTT. V usage is TRBV6-5 and J usage is TRBJ2-3; tentatively, D is TRBD1 (5 bases). The germline gives CDR1 MNHEY, CDR2 SVGAGI. Trimming cost V 2 bases and J 6 bases, with 15 bases left between them. The CDR3 sequence is 15 residues long.